The text below deals with one T cell receptor (beta chain). Its target is unknown. This may stem from a read error, because a much larger clone lies one nucleotide away. The hyperthyroidism patients, aged 18 to 65, had been newly diagnosed, with under 2 months' duration. Other autoimmune disease, uncontrolled infection, pregnancy and lactation led to exclusion. RNA transcripts provided the template for amplifying TCR beta CDR3 regions. First-round RT-PCR employed HTBI primers, with a second-round multiplex PCR after it. TCRdb reprocessed the multiplex PCR reads via MiXCR and lists one record per CDR3 protein. Of roughly 600,000 distinct CDR3 sequences detected, approximately 35% appear once; the ten largest clones hold about 4.2%. The germline gives CDR1 SGHRS, CDR2 YFSETQ. The CDR3 extends over 14 amino acids. This specimen comes from a study of Graves' ophthalmopathy and Graves' hyperthyroidism. The wider study: Stable hyperthyroid donors showed no ophthalmopathy during 18 months follow-up.

Notes on the study in general: In blood appeared most of the expanded thyroid clonotypes whose frequency exceeded 0.001.

This receptor was identified in an adult man with Graves' hyperthyroidism. The V gene is TRBV5-1, the J gene TRBJ2-7; D uncertain. Sample: peripheral blood or thyroid tissue (not recorded which). The DNA of the CDR3 is TGCGCCGGCAGCACCGGGCCGGCCTCCTACGAGCAGTACTTC. Residues: CAGSTGPASYEQYF. Combining the CDR3 with reference TRBV5-1 and TRBJ2-7 gives the whole variable domain KAGVTQTPRYLIKTRGQQVTLSCSPISGHRSVSWYQQTPGQGLQFLFEYFSETQRNKGNFPGRFSGRQFSNSRSEMNVSTLELGDSALYLCAGSTGPASYEQYFGPGTRLTVT.